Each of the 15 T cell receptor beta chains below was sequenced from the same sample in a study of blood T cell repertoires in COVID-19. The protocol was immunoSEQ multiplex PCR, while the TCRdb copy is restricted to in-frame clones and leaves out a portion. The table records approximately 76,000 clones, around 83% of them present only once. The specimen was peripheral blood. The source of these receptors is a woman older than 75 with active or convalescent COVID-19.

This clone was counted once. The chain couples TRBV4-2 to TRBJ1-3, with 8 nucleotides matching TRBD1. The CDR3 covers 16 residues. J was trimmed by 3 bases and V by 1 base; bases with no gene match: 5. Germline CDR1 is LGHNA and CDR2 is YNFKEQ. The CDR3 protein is CASSQGTGTLGNTIYF. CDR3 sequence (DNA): TGTGCCAGCAGCCAAGGGACAGGGACTCTTGGAAACACCATATATTTT.

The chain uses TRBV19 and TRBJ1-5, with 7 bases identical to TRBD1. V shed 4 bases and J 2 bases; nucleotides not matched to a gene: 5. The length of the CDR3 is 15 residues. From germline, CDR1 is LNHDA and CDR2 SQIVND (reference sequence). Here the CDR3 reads CASSSPRGGNQPQHF. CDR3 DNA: TGTGCCAGTAGTAGCCCCAGGGGGGGCAATCAGCCCCAGCATTTT.

The CDR3 DNA reads as TGTGCCAGCAGTGCCCGACGGGTGAACACTGAAGCTTTCTTT. It codes for CASSARRVNTEAFF. V gene TRBV6-4 combines with J gene TRBJ1-1; D unresolved. The CDR3 consists of 14 residues. Germline assignment: CDR1 MRHNA and CDR2 SNTAGT. V lost 4 bases to trimming and J lost 0 bases, with 9 bases between them.

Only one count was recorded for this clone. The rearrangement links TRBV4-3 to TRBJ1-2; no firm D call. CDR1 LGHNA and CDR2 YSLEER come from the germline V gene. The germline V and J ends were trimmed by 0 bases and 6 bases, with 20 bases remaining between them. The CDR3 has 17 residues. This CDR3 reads CASSQDLEGKGYDGYTF. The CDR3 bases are TGCGCCAGCAGCCAAGATCTAGAGGGAAAAGGGTATGATGGCTACACCTTC.

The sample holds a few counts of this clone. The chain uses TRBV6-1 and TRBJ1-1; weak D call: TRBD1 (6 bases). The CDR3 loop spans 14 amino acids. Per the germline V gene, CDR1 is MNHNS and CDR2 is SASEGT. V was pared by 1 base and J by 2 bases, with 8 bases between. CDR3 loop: CASSEVGTNTEAFF. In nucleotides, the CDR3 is TGTGCCAGCAGTGAAGTAGGGACAAACACTGAAGCTTTCTTT.

The CDR3, as DNA: TGTGCCAGCAGTTACACCCCCAGGTTTGATGGCTACACCTTC. Residues: CASSYTPRFDGYTF. The J gene is TRBJ1-2, the V gene TRBV6-5; D unclear. Germline CDR1 MNHEY, CDR2 SVGAGI. CDR3 length equals 14 residues. V was pared by 2 bases and J by 6 bases, with 13 bases between.

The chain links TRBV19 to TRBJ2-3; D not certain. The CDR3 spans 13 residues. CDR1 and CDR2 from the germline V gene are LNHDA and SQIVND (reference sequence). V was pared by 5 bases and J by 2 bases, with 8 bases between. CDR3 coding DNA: TGTGCCAGTAGTTCGGTAGCCACAGATACGCAGTATTTT. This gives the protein CASSSVATDTQYF. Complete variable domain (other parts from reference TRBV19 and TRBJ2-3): DGGITQSPKYLFRKEGQNVTLSCEQNLNHDAMYWYRQDPGQGLRLIYYSQIVNDFQKGDIAEGYSVSREKKESFPLTVTSAQKNPTAFYLCASSSVATDTQYFGPGTRLTVL.

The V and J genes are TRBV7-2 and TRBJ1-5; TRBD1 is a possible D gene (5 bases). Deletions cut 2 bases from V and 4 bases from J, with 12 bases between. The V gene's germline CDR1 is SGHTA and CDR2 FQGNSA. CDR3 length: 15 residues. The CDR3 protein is CASSLQGGLNQPQHF. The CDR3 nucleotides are TGTGCCAGCAGCTTACAGGGCGGACTAAATCAGCCCCAGCATTTT.

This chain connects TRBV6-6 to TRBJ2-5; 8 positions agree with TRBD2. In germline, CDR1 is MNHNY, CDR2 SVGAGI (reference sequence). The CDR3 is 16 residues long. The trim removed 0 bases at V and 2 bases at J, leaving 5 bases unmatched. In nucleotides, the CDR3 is TGTGCCAGCAGTTACTCGCGGGGGGCGCAACAAGAGACCCAGTACTTC. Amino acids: CASSYSRGAQQETQYF.

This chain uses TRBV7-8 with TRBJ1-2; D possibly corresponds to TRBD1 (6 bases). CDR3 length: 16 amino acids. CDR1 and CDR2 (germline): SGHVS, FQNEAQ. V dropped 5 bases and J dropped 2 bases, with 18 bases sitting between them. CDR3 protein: CASSLGGTGQNYGYTF. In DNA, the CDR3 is TGTGCCAGCAGCCTCGGGGGGACCGGACAGAACTATGGCTACACCTTC.

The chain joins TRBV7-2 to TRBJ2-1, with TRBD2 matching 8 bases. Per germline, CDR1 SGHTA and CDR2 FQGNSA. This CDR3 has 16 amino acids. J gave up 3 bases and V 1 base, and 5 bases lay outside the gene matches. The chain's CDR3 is CASSLEVLAVYNEQFF. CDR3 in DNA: TGTGCCAGCAGCTTAGAGGTACTAGCGGTCTACAATGAGCAGTTCTTC.

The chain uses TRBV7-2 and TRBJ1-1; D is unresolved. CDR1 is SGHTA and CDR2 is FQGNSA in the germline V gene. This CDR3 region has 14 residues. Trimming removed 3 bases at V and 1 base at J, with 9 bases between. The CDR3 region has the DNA TGTGCCAGCAGCTTGGAGACGGGGAACACTGAAGCTTTCTTT. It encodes CASSLETGNTEAFF.

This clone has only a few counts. This CDR3 is CASTMGGAYGYTF. In DNA, the CDR3 is TGTGCCAGTACCATGGGGGGGGCCTATGGCTACACCTTC. This sequence joins TRBV19 and TRBJ1-2; maybe TRBD1 (6 bases). The germline CDR1 and CDR2 sequences are LNHDA and SQIVND (reference sequence). This CDR3 has 13 amino acids. V was trimmed by 7 bases and J by 4 bases, leaving 13 bases between them.

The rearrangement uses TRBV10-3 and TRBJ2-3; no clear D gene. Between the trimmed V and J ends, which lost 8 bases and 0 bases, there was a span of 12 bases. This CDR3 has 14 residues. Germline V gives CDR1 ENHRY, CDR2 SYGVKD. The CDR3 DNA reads TGTGCCATCGCCTCGTTTAGTAGCACAGATACGCAGTATTTT. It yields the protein CAIASFSSTDTQYF.

CDR3: CASKTDSNQPQHF. The CDR3 nucleotides are TGTGCCAGCAAGACAGATAGCAATCAGCCCCAGCATTTT. V usage is TRBV2 and J usage is TRBJ1-5, with a weak D call TRBD1 (5 bases). Germline CDR1 SNHLY, CDR2 FYNNEI. Trimming left V 7 bases short and J 0 bases short, with 7 bases between. The CDR3 is made up of 13 amino acids.